The sequence of this TCR beta chain was determined in a study of blood T cell repertoires in COVID-19. Study context: Samples of COVID-19 (acute and convalescent) were obtained from the United States, Italy and Spain. T cells, B-cell-depleted T cells, or PBMCs supplied cDNA or gDNA.

As processed by the authors: Estimation of nucleated cell counts relied on the amplification of reference gene primers. Measured with immunoSEQ multiplex PCR; TCRdb has only the in-frame clones, and not every one. V and J calls plus clone size are reproduced from that table; the DNA served to infer D and trimming. The profile shows 150,000 to 200,000 clones, approximately 80% of them singletons. The receptor was isolated from an elderly woman with active or convalescent COVID-19. Sequenced: peripheral blood.

CDR3 sequence: CASSVSWDRVVTNEKLFF. CDR3 nucleotides: TGTGCCAGCAGCGTATCATGGGACAGGGTAGTAACTAATGAAAAACTGTTTTTT. The chain uses TRBV9 and TRBJ1-4; 9 bases line up with TRBD1. CDR1 and CDR2 (germline): SGDLS, YYNGEE. The ends lost 1 base at V and 1 base at J; junction bases unmatched: 8. The CDR3 spans 18 residues.